This T cell receptor (beta chain) was sequenced in a study of shared clonotypes between healthy human individuals. Study-level information: The cohort comprised a couple of women and a few men. Their ages spanned 18 to 49 years. Whole-study results and caveats: Researchers found naive subsets generally carried larger estimated richness than memory subsets. Limited genetic and exposure-history diversity came from having few donors.

Germline loops: CDR1 KGHSH, CDR2 LQKENI. V lost 6 bases, J lost 3 bases, and 11 bases lay in between. There are 13 residues in the CDR3. In regard to this clone: What it recognizes is unknown.

CD45RO-negative, CCR7-selected cells formed the naive CD8 fraction, which excluded terminally differentiated effector memory CD45RA+ cells. Every subset had its genomic DNA shared out evenly among several immunoSEQ plates. Only in-frame clones appear in the TCRdb table, and some are missing; sequencing was by immunoSEQ multiplex PCR. Of about 580,000 clones in the sample, 95% to 98% were seen once. The rearrangement links TRBV18 to TRBJ1-1; D gene unclear. The sequence derives from a young man in good health. Sequencing input: naive CD8+ T cells sorted from blood. DNA of the CDR3: TGTGCCAGCTCTGGCCCGGGTGACACTGAAGCTTTCTTT. Encoded protein: CASSGPGDTEAFF. The full variable domain, with the rest looked up from reference TRBV18 and TRBJ1-1, is NAGVMQNPRHLVRRRGQEARLRCSPMKGHSHVYWYRQLPEEGLKFMVYLQKENIIDESGMPKERFSAEFPKEGPSILRIQQVVRGDSAAYFCASSGPGDTEAFFGQGTRLTVV.